These 31 T cell receptor beta chains were sequenced from one sample in a study of T cells in Graves' hyperthyroidism and ophthalmopathy. Template material for amplifying TCR beta CDR3 regions consisted of RNA transcripts. HTBI primers were the set used in a first-round RT-PCR of the TCR CDR3. A single record per CDR3 protein comes from TCRdb applying MiXCR to the multiplex PCR reads. The sample has roughly 520,000 distinct CDR3 sequences, less than 25% seen once. Material for sequencing was blood. The receptors stem from a woman between 25 and 40 years old with Graves' ophthalmopathy.

This clonotype was picked up many times. The genes are TRBV18 and TRBJ2-5, with D unresolved. From germline, CDR1 is KGHSH and CDR2 LQKENI. The CDR3 contains 14 residues. Trimming removed 6 bases from V and 5 bases from J, with 16 bases in between. The CDR3 region is CASSGRSGIETQYF. Here the CDR3 DNA reads TGTGCCAGCTCCGGGCGTTCTGGGATCGAGACCCAGTACTTC.

This clonotype was observed a handful of times. The chain is built from TRBV7-9 and TRBJ2-7; D is possibly TRBD1 (5 bases). Trimming shortened V by 4 bases and J by 2 bases, and 9 bases separated the two germline ends. This CDR3 comprises 13 residues. Germline loops: CDR1 SEHNR, CDR2 FQNEAQ (reference sequence). The CDR3: CASSWRQTYEQYF. The CDR3 DNA is TGTGCCAGCAGCTGGCGACAGACCTACGAGCAGTACTTC.

This chain connects TRBV5-1 to TRBJ2-5; possible D gene TRBD1, 5 bases. From germline, CDR1 is SGHRS and CDR2 YFSETQ. This CDR3 comprises 14 residues. V lost 1 base and J 3 bases, leaving 10 bases between the germline ends. The CDR3 coding sequence is TGCGCCAGCAGCTTGTCTCCAGGGAAAGAGACCCAGTACTTC. Protein product: CASSLSPGKETQYF. Based on the CDR3 plus reference TRBV5-1 and TRBJ2-5, the full variable domain is KAGVTQTPRYLIKTRGQQVTLSCSPISGHRSVSWYQQTPGQGLQFLFEYFSETQRNKGNFPGRFSGRQFSNSRSEMNVSTLELGDSALYLCASSLSPGKETQYFGPGTRLLVL.

This chain links TRBV12-3 or TRBV12-4 with TRBJ1-1, with D perhaps TRBD1 (6 bases). V shed 3 bases and J shed 1 base, with 9 bases lying between them. This CDR3 contains 14 residues. The chain's CDR3 is CASSLGARNTEAFF. The CDR3, as DNA: TGTGCCAGCAGTTTGGGGGCCAGGAACACTGAAGCTTTCTTT.

V is TRBV6-2 or TRBV6-3 and J is TRBJ2-2, with 10 bases that match TRBD1. The CDR3 sequence is 19 residues long. The trim removed 1 base at V and 4 bases at J, leaving 12 bases unmatched. Per germline, CDR1 MNHEY and CDR2 SVGEGT. The CDR3 nucleotides read TGTGCCAGCAGTTACTTCTCCCGGGACAGGGGTCTAGGCACCGGGGAGCTGTTTTTT. It yields the protein CASSYFSRDRGLGTGELFF.

This sequence joins TRBV5-4 and TRBJ2-5; 8 nucleotides match TRBD2. The V and J ends lost 1 base and 4 bases, in that order; junction bases with no gene match: 9. Germline CDR1 and CDR2: SGHNT and YYREEE (reference sequence). The CDR3 is made up of 16 amino acids. CDR3 loop: CASSLFSRGVVETQYF. CDR3 bases: TGTGCCAGCAGCTTGTTCTCGCGGGGGGTTGTAGAGACCCAGTACTTC.

Worth noting for this clonotype: This may stem from a read error, because a much larger clone lies one nucleotide away. This sequence joins TRBV27 and TRBJ2-7, with 7 nucleotides matching TRBD2. Germline loops: CDR1 MNHEY, CDR2 SMNVEV (reference sequence). The CDR3 has 14 amino acids. CDR3 region: CASSGGDGLHEQHV. The CDR3 DNA sequence: TGTGCCAGCAGTGGGGGGGACGGCCTCCACGAGCAGCACGTC.

The J gene is TRBJ2-5, the V gene TRBV5-6; the D gene is possibly TRBD2 (6 bases). The V and J ends lost 0 bases and 0 bases respectively, with 9 bases between them. Germline CDR1 SGHDT, CDR2 YYEEEE. The CDR3 contains 15 residues. The CDR3 reads CASSLEGRYQETQYF. CDR3 DNA: TGTGCCAGCAGCTTGGAGGGGAGGTACCAAGAGACCCAGTACTTC.

V is TRBV6-1 and J is TRBJ1-2, with 7 nucleotides matching TRBD1. From germline, CDR1 is MNHNS and CDR2 SASEGT. The J segment lost 3 bases and the V segment lost 6 bases, leaving 10 bases of the junction unmatched. This CDR3 has 15 amino acids. The CDR3 coding sequence is TGTGCCAGCAGATCACAGGGGCGGCGGGACTATGGCTACACCTTC. Encoded protein: CASRSQGRRDYGYTF.

The V gene is TRBV27, the J gene TRBJ1-2; maybe TRBD1 (5 bases). The CDR3 loop spans 15 amino acids. V gave up 8 bases and J gave up 4 bases, with 20 bases separating them. The germline V gene encodes CDR1 MNHEY and CDR2 SMNVEV (reference sequence). Here the CDR3 DNA reads TGTGCCAGCGCCGTCTCCGGGGGTTATGGCTATGGCTACACCTTC. Translating gives CASAVSGGYGYGYTF.

As regards this clonotype: This may be a read error, as it is one base from a much larger clone. The chain employs TRBV24-1 and TRBJ2-5, with D perhaps assigned TRBD1 or TRBD2 (7 bases each). The CDR3 is made up of 13 amino acids. Germline lookup yields CDR1 KGHDR and CDR2 SFDVKD. V lost 9 bases, J lost 2 bases, and 12 bases lay in between. CDR3: CATGEGAQETQYF. CDR3 in DNA: TGTGCCACCGGGGAGGGGGCTCAAGAGACCCAGTACTTC.

V usage is TRBV20-1 and J usage is TRBJ2-4; the match to TRBD2 covers 8 bases. J lost 6 bases, V lost 3 bases, and 1 base had no gene match. The CDR3 extends over 12 amino acids. Germline V gene lookup returns CDR1 DFQATT and CDR2 SNEGSKA (reference sequence). In DNA, the CDR3 is TGCAGTGCTAGTGCGGGAGGAAACATTCAGTACTTC. Its protein product is CSASAGGNIQYF.

The rearrangement uses TRBV12-3 or TRBV12-4 and TRBJ1-1; D unresolved. The V end lost 6 bases, the J end lost 5 bases, and 13 bases lay between the germline ends. The CDR3 sequence is 13 residues long. Here the CDR3 DNA reads TGTGCCAGCAGGGCCCCCGAGGTTACTGAAGCTTTCTTT. Translated, it gives CASRAPEVTEAFF.

The chain employs TRBV6-2 or TRBV6-3 and TRBJ2-7, with D perhaps TRBD1 (5 bases). The germline CDR1 and CDR2 sequences are MNHEY and SVGEGT. Deletions cut 6 bases from V and 3 bases from J, with 12 bases between. The CDR3 is made up of 13 amino acids. This CDR3 is CASRIETDYEQYF. Here the CDR3 DNA reads TGTGCCAGCAGGATCGAGACAGACTACGAGCAGTACTTC.

This clonotype occurred many times. The J gene is TRBJ1-2, the V gene TRBV6-5; the D is unclear. V was shortened by 0 bases and J by 3 bases, with 8 bases between the two germline ends. The CDR3 is 14 residues long. The germline V gene encodes CDR1 MNHEY and CDR2 SVGAGI. CDR3: CASSYSADDYGYTF. The CDR3 DNA follows: TGTGCCAGCAGTTACTCAGCCGACGACTATGGCTACACCTTC.

This clonotype was observed many times. The rearrangement joins TRBV2 to TRBJ2-6; D possibly corresponds to TRBD1 (5 bases). The CDR3 length is 15 residues. CDR1 and CDR2 (germline): SNHLY, FYNNEI. V was clipped by 1 base and J by 1 base, with 5 bases between them. CDR3: CASSEEGSGANVLTF. The CDR3 DNA sequence: TGTGCCAGCAGTGAAGAGGGGTCTGGGGCCAACGTCCTGACTTTC.

V is TRBV2 and J is TRBJ2-7; D remains ambiguous. The CDR3 spans 13 residues. CDR1 SNHLY and CDR2 FYNNEI come from the germline V gene. Deletions cut 7 bases from V and 2 bases from J, with 12 bases between. For the CDR3, the DNA is TGTGCCAGCAACCTGGAGCAGGCCTACGAGCAGTACTTC. Translation: CASNLEQAYEQYF.

This clonotype was recorded at least ten times. CDR3 loop: CASRLRGAEETQYF. The CDR3 DNA sequence: TGCGCCAGCAGATTGAGGGGGGCCGAAGAGACCCAGTACTTC. The V call is TRBV5-1, the J call TRBJ2-5; D possibly uses TRBD1 or TRBD2 (6 bases each). The CDR3 extends over 14 amino acids. Germline CDR1 is SGHRS and CDR2 is YFSETQ. V lost 5 bases and J lost 3, with 14 bases in between.

The chain uses TRBV29-1 and TRBJ1-2; D is unresolved. The germline CDR1 and CDR2 sequences are SQVTM and ANQGSEA. CDR3 size: 12 residues. Trimming removed 3 bases from V and 2 bases from J, with 7 bases in between. The CDR3 spells CSVEPGNYGYTF. The CDR3 DNA reads as TGCAGCGTTGAGCCAGGCAACTATGGCTACACCTTC.

This clonotype has more than one count but fewer than ten. This chain links TRBV4-2 with TRBJ2-4, with 9 bases identical to TRBD1. Germline CDR1 and CDR2: LGHNA and YNFKEQ. Trimming removed 6 bases from V and 5 bases from J; junction bases left unmatched: 5. This CDR3 contains 14 residues. The CDR3 is CASRDTGGENIQYF. The CDR3 DNA follows: TGTGCCAGCAGGGATACAGGGGGCGAAAACATTCAGTACTTC.

The V and J genes are TRBV6-5 and TRBJ2-7; 7 positions match TRBD2. CDR1 and CDR2 (germline): MNHEY, SVGAGI. This CDR3 comprises 13 residues. Germline trimming cut 5 bases from V and 3 bases from J; bases unmatched to any gene: 4. The DNA for the CDR3 is TGTGCCAGCAGTCACCTAGCGGACTACGAGCAGTACTTC. It encodes CASSHLADYEQYF.

This clonotype has a handful of counts. V and J are TRBV6-2 or TRBV6-3 and TRBJ1-1; TRBD1 might be the D (5 bases). This CDR3 has 13 residues. V was trimmed by 5 bases and J by 3 bases, leaving 10 bases between them. Germline V gene data show CDR1 as MNHEY and CDR2 as SVGEGT. The CDR3 is CASSARGYTEAFF. DNA of the CDR3: TGTGCCAGCAGTGCCCGGGGGTACACTGAAGCTTTCTTT.

This clonotype was detected ten times or more. The J gene is TRBJ1-1, the V gene TRBV6-5; D remains unclear. CDR3 length: 15 amino acids. CDR1 MNHEY and CDR2 SVGAGI come from the germline V gene. The ends were cut back, 0 bases at V and 1 base at J, with 9 bases in the middle. DNA of the CDR3: TGTGCCAGCAGTTACTCACGGGGTCCGAACACTGAAGCTTTCTTT. This translates into CASSYSRGPNTEAFF.

This chain links TRBV11-2 with TRBJ1-1; D is undetermined. Germline CDR1 and CDR2: SGHAT and FQNNGV. With 1 base removed from V and 1 base from J, the gap between germline ends came to 7 bases. The CDR3 runs to 14 residues. CDR3 protein: CASSLAQANTEAFF. The DNA of the CDR3 is TGTGCCAGCAGCTTAGCCCAGGCGAACACTGAAGCTTTCTTT.

This clonotype was picked up many times. The gene calls are TRBV6-2 or TRBV6-3 and TRBJ1-5; maybe TRBD1 (6 bases). The germline CDR1 and CDR2 sequences are MNHEY and SVGEGT. Trimming took 2 bases from V and 0 from J, leaving 11 bases between them. This CDR3 spans 16 amino acids. The CDR3 is CASSYGDRNSNQPQHF. The DNA for the CDR3 is TGTGCCAGCAGTTACGGTGACAGGAATAGCAATCAGCCCCAGCATTTT.

V and J are TRBV6-5 and TRBJ1-2, with unresolved D. Germline V gene data show CDR1 as MNHEY and CDR2 as SVGAGI. This CDR3 is 13 amino acids long. The V gene lost 2 bases and the J gene lost 6 bases, with 10 bases spanning the gap. The CDR3 reads CASSYHERHGYTF. DNA for the CDR3: TGTGCCAGCAGTTACCATGAGAGACATGGCTACACCTTC.

This clonotype was found a few times. As DNA, the CDR3 is TGTGCCAGCTCACCACCGTGGCAAGAGACCCAGTACTTC. It encodes CASSPPWQETQYF. The chain recombines TRBV18 with TRBJ2-5; D gene uncertain. V was shortened by 0 bases and J by 2 bases, with 4 bases between the two germline ends. CDR1 and CDR2 (germline): KGHSH, LQKENI. This CDR3 spans 13 amino acids.

V usage is TRBV6-1 and J usage is TRBJ2-7, with a possible D match to TRBD2 (6 bases). This CDR3 is built from 13 residues. From germline, CDR1 is MNHNS and CDR2 SASEGT. Trimming removed 7 bases from V and 3 bases from J, with 13 bases in between. In DNA, the CDR3 is TGTGCCAGCATCCAGCGGGCCGACTACGAGCAGTACTTC. Amino acids: CASIQRADYEQYF.

This clonotype was detected once. The chain couples TRBV20-1 to TRBJ1-1; no definite D call. V was shortened by 5 bases and J by 4 bases, with 8 bases between the two germline ends. Germline CDR1 and CDR2: DFQATT and SNEGSKA (reference sequence). This CDR3 spans 11 amino acids. Here the CDR3 reads CSAGFGTEAFF. The CDR3 coding sequence is TGCAGTGCTGGATTCGGCACTGAAGCTTTCTTT.

The genes are TRBV5-1 and TRBJ2-3; possible D gene TRBD2, 6 bases. Between the trimmed V and J ends, which lost 4 bases and 4 bases, there was a span of 16 bases. The CDR3 is made up of 15 amino acids. Germline-derived CDR1 and CDR2 are SGHRS and YFSETQ. DNA for the CDR3: TGCGCCAGCAGCATGACTAGTGGGGGACCAGATACGCAGTATTTT. Protein: CASSMTSGGPDTQYF.

The V gene is TRBV6-2 or TRBV6-3, the J gene TRBJ2-7; TRBD1 matches 9 bases. This CDR3 has 19 amino acids. Trimming removed 0 bases from V and 1 base from J; junction bases left unmatched: 13. Per the germline V gene, CDR1 is MNHEY and CDR2 is SVGEGT. CDR3 in amino acids: CASSYSSFGTGLGSYEQYF. In DNA form, the CDR3 reads TGTGCCAGCAGTTACTCGAGTTTTGGGACAGGGTTGGGATCCTACGAGCAGTACTTC.